This T cell receptor (beta chain) was sequenced for a study of blood T cell repertoires in COVID-19. Authors' processing steps: How many nucleated cells were present was estimated from reference gene primer amplification. Sequencing was performed with immunoSEQ multiplex PCR; in TCRdb, only in-frame clones are kept and a portion is missing. Clonal size and the V and J genes are those of that table, whereas D and trimming came from the DNA. The sample gives about 350,000 clones, roughly 90% of which show up once; roughly 4% is in the top ten. The CDR3 covers 12 residues. The ends were cut back, 5 bases at V and 9 bases at J, with 14 bases in the middle. The germline gives CDR1 SNHLY, CDR2 FYNNEI.

This TCR derives from a woman in her sixties with COVID-19, enrolled during active disease. The sample taken for sequencing was peripheral blood. J is TRBJ2-7 and V is TRBV2; unclear D gene. CDR3 protein: CASSLPPSGQYF. The CDR3 DNA reads as TGTGCCAGCAGTTTACCCCCTTCCGGGCAGTACTTC.